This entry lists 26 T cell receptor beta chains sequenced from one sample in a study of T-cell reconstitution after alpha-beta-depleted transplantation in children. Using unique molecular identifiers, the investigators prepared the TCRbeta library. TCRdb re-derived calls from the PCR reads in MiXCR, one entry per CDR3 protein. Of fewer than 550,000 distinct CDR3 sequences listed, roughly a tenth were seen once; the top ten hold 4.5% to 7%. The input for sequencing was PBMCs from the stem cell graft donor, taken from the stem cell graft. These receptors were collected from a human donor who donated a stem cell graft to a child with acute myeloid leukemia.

CDR3 sequence (DNA): TGTGCCAGCAGCTTGTTCGGTGGAGGAGACAATGAGCAGTTCTTC. Translation gives CASSLFGGGDNEQFF. The chain is built from TRBV5-6 and TRBJ2-1; D might be TRBD2 (5 bases). This CDR3 spans 15 amino acids. Germline values: CDR1 SGHDT, CDR2 YYEEEE. Between the trimmed V and J ends, which lost 1 base and 5 bases, there was a span of 13 bases.

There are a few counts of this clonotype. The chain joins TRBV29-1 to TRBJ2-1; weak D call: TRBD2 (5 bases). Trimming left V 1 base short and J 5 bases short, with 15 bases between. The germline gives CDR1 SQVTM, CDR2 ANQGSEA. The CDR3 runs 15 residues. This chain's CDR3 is CSVEGEAAAHNEQFF. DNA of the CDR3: TGCAGCGTTGAAGGGGAAGCGGCCGCCCACAATGAGCAGTTCTTC.

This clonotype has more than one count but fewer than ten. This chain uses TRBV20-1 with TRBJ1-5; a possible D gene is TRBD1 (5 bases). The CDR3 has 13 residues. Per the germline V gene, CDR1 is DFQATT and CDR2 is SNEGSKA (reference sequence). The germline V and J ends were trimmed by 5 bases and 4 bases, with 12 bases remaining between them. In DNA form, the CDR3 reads TGCAGTGCTGGCGGGACCCCAAATCAGCCCCAGCATTTT. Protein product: CSAGGTPNQPQHF.

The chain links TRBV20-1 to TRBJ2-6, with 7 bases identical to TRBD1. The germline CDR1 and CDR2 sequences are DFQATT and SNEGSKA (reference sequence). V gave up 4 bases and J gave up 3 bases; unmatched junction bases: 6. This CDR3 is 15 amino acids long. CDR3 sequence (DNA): TGCAGTGCTACACAGGGGATTGGTGGGGCCAACGTCCTGACTTTC. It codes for CSATQGIGGANVLTF.

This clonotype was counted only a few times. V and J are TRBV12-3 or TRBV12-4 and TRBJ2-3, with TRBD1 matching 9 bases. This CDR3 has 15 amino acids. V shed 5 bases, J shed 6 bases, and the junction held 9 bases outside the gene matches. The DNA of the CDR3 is TGTGCCAGCAGTCGGACAGGGGTCGGGGGTGATACGCAGTATTTT. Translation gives CASSRTGVGGDTQYF.

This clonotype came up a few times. CDR3 protein: CASSFWSRGGGGYNEQFF. CDR3 sequence (DNA): TGTGCCAGCAGTTTTTGGTCCCGTGGGGGAGGTGGCTACAATGAGCAGTTCTTC. The chain uses TRBV27 and TRBJ2-1, with D possibly being TRBD2 (6 bases). Germline V gene lookup returns CDR1 MNHEY and CDR2 SMNVEV (reference sequence). This CDR3 region has 18 residues. Deletions cut 3 bases from V and 3 bases from J, with 21 bases between.

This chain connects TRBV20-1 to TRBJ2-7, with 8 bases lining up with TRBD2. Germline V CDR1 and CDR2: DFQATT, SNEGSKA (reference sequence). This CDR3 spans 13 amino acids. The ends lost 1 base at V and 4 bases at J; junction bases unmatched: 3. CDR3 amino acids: CSARVLAAYEQYF. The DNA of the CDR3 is TGCAGTGCTAGAGTACTAGCGGCTTACGAGCAGTACTTC.

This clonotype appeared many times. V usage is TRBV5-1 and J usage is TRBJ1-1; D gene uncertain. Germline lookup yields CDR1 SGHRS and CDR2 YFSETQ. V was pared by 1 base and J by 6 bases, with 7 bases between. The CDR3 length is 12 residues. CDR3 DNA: TGCGCCAGCAGCTTGCCCATCTCTGAAGCTTTCTTT. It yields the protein CASSLPISEAFF.

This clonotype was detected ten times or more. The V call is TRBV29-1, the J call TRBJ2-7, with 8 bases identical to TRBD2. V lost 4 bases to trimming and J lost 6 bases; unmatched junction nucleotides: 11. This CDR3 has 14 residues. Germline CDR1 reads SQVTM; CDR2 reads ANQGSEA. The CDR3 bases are TGCAGCGTTGGGGGGCTAGCGGGCTCTAGCGAGCAGTACTTC. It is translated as CSVGGLAGSSEQYF.

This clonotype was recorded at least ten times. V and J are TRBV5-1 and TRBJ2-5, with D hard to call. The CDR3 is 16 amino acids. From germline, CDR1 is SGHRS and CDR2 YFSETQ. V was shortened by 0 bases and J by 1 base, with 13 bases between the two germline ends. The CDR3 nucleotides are TGCGCCAGCAGCTTGGGCAACCCTGGGGTCCAAGAGACCCAGTACTTC. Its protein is CASSLGNPGVQETQYF.

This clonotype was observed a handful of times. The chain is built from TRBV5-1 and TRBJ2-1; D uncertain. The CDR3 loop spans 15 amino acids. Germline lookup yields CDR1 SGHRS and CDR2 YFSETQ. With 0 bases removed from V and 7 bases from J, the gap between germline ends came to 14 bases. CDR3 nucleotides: TGCGCCAGCAGCTTGGGCGACCCTCAGGCGAATGAGCAGTTCTTC. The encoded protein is CASSLGDPQANEQFF.

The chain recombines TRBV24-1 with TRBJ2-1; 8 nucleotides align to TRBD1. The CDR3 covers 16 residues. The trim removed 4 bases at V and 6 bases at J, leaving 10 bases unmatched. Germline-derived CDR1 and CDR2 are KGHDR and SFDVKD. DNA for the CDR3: TGTGCCACCAGTGAATCCGGGACAGGAGGGGTCAATGAGCAGTTCTTC. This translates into CATSESGTGGVNEQFF.

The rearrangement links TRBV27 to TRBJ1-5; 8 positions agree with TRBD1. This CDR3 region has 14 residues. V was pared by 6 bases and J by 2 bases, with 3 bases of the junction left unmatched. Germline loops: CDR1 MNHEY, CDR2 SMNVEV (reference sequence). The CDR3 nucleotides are TGTGCCAGCAGGCCGACAGGGGGCAATCAGCCCCAGCATTTT. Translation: CASRPTGGNQPQHF.

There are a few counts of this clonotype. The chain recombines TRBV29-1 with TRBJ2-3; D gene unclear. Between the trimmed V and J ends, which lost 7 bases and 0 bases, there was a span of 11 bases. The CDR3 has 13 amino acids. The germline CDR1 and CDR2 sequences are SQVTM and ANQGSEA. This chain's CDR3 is CSALRESTDTQYF. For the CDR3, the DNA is TGCAGCGCCCTCCGAGAGAGCACAGATACGCAGTATTTT.

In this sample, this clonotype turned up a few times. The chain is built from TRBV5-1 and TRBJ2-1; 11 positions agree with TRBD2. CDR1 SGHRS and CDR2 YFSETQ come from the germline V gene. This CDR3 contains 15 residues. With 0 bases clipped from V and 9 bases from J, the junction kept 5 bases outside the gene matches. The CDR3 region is CASSLGTSGRGEQFF. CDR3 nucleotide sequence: TGCGCCAGCAGCTTGGGTACTAGCGGGAGAGGTGAGCAGTTCTTC.

CDR3 residues: CASSQVGLNTEAFF. The CDR3 DNA reads TGCGCCAGCAGCCAAGTCGGATTGAACACTGAAGCTTTCTTT. The genes are TRBV4-1 and TRBJ1-1; D not certain. The length of the CDR3 is 14 residues. The ends were cut back, 1 base at V and 0 bases at J, with 6 bases in the middle. The V gene's germline CDR1 is MGHRA and CDR2 YSYEKL.

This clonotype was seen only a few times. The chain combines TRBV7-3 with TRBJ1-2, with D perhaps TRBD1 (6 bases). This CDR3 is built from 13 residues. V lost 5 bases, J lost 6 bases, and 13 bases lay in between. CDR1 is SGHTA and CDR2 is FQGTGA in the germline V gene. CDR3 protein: CASSPGTFNGYTF. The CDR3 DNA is TGTGCCAGCAGCCCGGGGACATTTAATGGCTACACCTTC.

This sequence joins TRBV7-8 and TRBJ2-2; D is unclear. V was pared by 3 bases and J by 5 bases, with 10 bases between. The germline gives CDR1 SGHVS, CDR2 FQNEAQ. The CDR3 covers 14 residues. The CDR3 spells CASSFSRLTGELFF. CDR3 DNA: TGTGCCAGCAGCTTTTCCCGACTTACCGGGGAGCTGTTTTTT.

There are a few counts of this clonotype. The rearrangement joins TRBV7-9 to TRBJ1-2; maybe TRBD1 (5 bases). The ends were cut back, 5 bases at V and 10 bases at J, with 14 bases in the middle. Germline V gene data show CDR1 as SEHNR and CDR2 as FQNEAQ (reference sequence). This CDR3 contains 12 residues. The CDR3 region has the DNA TGTGCCAGCAGCCAGTCGGGACGGACCTACACCTTC. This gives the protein CASSQSGRTYTF.

The CDR3 coding sequence is TGTGCCAGCCGAGACAGGGAGAACTACGAGCAGTACTTC. Translating gives CASRDRENYEQYF. The chain couples TRBV6-2 or TRBV6-3 to TRBJ2-7; 7 bases are shared with TRBD1. With 8 bases clipped from V and 3 bases from J, the junction kept 7 bases outside the gene matches. The CDR3 covers 13 residues. In germline, CDR1 is MNHEY, CDR2 SVGEGT.

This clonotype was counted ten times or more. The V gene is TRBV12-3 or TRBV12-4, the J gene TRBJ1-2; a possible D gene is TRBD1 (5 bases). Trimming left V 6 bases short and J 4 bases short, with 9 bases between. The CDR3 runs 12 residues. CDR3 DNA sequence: TGTGCCAGCAGCCAGGGAACCTATGGCTACACCTTC. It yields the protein CASSQGTYGYTF.

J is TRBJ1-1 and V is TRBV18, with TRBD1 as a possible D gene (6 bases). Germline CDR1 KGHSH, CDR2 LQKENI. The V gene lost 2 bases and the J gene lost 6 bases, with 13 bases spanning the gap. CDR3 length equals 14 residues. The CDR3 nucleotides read TGTGCCAGCTCACCAGCTAGGGGGTGGGCTGAAGCTTTCTTT. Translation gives CASSPARGWAEAFF.

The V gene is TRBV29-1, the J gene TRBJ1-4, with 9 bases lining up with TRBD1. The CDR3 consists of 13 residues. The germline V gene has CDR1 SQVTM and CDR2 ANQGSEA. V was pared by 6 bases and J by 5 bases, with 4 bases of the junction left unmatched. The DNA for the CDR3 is TGCAGCGTCTCCGGGACAGGGAATGAAAAACTGTTTTTT. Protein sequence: CSVSGTGNEKLFF.

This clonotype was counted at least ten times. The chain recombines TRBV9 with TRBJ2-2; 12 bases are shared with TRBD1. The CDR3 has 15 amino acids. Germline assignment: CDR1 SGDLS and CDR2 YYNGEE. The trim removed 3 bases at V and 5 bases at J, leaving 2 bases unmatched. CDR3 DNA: TGTGCCAGCAGCGGGGGACAGGGGGCAACCGGGGAGCTGTTTTTT. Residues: CASSGGQGATGELFF.

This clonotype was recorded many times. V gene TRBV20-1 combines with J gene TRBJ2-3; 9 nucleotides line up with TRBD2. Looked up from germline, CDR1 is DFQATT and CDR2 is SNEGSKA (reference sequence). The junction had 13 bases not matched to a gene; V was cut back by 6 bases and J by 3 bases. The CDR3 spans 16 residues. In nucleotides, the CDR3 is TGCAGTGCCAATTTCCGTAGCGGGAGTTGGACAGATACGCAGTATTTT. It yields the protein CSANFRSGSWTDTQYF.

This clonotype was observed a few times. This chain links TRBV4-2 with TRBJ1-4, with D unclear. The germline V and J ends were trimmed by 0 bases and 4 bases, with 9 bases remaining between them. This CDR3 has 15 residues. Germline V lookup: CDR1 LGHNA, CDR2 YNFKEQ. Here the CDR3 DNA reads TGTGCCAGCAGCCAAGAAAGGGCGGGTAATGAAAAACTGTTTTTT. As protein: CASSQERAGNEKLFF.